This passage covers 27 T cell receptor delta chains from one sample sequenced in a study of gamma-delta T cells after stem cell transplantation listed by TCRdb under 2016. Library preparation employed RT-PCR. The instrument given in TCRdb is Illumina MiSeq. In TCRdb, clones were called once more from the public reads by CATT, and rows of identical DNA were later combined. This sample is represented by a few thousand delta-chain clones; around a fifth of them were singletons. Around 28% of the sample goes to the ten largest clones. Sequencing input: gamma-delta T cells. The receptors originated from a human donor. It is not recorded whose cells these are; they may come from a transplant donor.

This clone has a handful of counts. This probably arose from a read error, given a far larger clone one base away. This specimen includes other DNA sequences encoding the same CDR3. This sequence joins TRDV2 and TRDJ1, with TRDD3 matching 9 bases. This CDR3 is built from 17 residues. The ends lost 3 bases at V and 0 bases at J; junction bases unmatched: 10. Germline-derived CDR1 and CDR2 are GEAIGNYY and EKD. The CDR3 nucleotides read TGTGCCTGTGACCCCTTGGGGGATAGTCGAAACACCGATAAACTCATCTTT. It encodes CACDPLGDSRNTDKLIF.

This clone was recorded a few times. This likely reflects a read error, since a far larger clone is one base away. This chain links TRDV2 with TRDJ3, with 9 bases aligning to TRDD3. This CDR3 region has 21 residues. Germline loops: CDR1 GEAIGNYY, CDR2 EKD. The CDR3 nucleotides read TGTGCCTGTGACACCATGGAACTGGGGGAAAGAACCTCCTGGGACACCCGACCGATGTTTTTC. Amino acids: CACDTMELGERTSWDTRPMFF.

This clone is deemed medium-sized (0.01 to 0.1%). V and J are TRDV2 and TRDJ3; 9 bases align to TRDD3. The V gene's germline CDR1 is GEAIGNYY and CDR2 EKD. The CDR3 has 20 amino acids. V lost 1 base and J lost 0; bases outside the gene matches: 9. The CDR3 coding sequence is TGTGCCTGTGACACGTCCTGGGGGATTCAGAGCTCCTGGGACACCCGACAGATGTTTTTC. Translating gives CACDTSWGIQSSWDTRQMFF.

This sequence joins TRDV2 and TRDJ1; 8 bases are shared with TRDD3. V was clipped by 4 bases and J by 0 bases; unmatched bases: 3. In germline, CDR1 is GEAIGNYY, CDR2 EKD. The CDR3 is 14 amino acids. CDR3 sequence reads: CACELLGDTDKLIF. The CDR3 DNA reads TGTGCCTGTGAACTACTGGGGGACACCGATAAACTCATCTTT.

This clone is medium-sized (0.01 to 0.1%) by share. The rearrangement joins TRDV2 to TRDJ1; 11 bases fit TRDD3. V lost 1 base, J lost 0 bases, and 24 bases stayed unmatched. The CDR3 extends over 23 amino acids. Germline CDR1 GEAIGNYY, CDR2 EKD. CDR3 sequence (DNA): TGTGCCTGTGACACGGTGCGGGACTGGGGGATAATCGGGGGGTCGCCGTACACCGATAAACTCATCTTT. The encoded protein is CACDTVRDWGIIGGSPYTDKLIF.

Notes on this clone: The protein in TCRdb stems from a much larger clone and differs at residue 15 from this DNA's translation, likely a read error; here the protein is translated from the DNA. This chain uses TRDV2 with TRDJ3; the match to TRDD3 covers 7 bases. The CDR3 loop spans 16 amino acids. Germline CDR1 and CDR2: GEAIGNYY and EKD. This CDR3 is CACDTVGIGPSRQMIF. The CDR3 nucleotides are TGTGCCTGTGACACCGTGGGGATAGGCCCATCCCGACAGATGATTTTC.

In its sample, this clone is medium-sized. The chain has TRDV2 and TRDJ1, with D perhaps TRDD3 (5 bases). This CDR3 comprises 15 residues. Germline V gene lookup returns CDR1 GEAIGNYY and CDR2 EKD. V shed 3 bases and J shed 7 bases, with 20 bases lying between them. Written as DNA, the CDR3 is TGTGCCTGTGACCCCCTGGGCGGGACTACAGGTAAACTCATCTTT. It translates to CACDPLGGTTGKLIF.

This clone qualifies as medium-sized (0.01 to 0.1%). The rearrangement joins TRDV2 to TRDJ1; 12 positions match TRDD3. The V gene end was trimmed by 1 base and the J gene end by 1 base; junction bases not matched to a gene: 18. Germline CDR1 is GEAIGNYY and CDR2 is EKD. There are 21 residues in the CDR3. CDR3 residues: CACDTISLTGGYLTSTDKLIF. For the CDR3, the DNA is TGTGCCTGTGACACAATCTCTCTTACTGGGGGATACCTAACCTCCACCGATAAACTCATCTTT.

By sample share, this clone is medium-sized. The chain couples TRDV2 to TRDJ3, with 7 nucleotides matching TRDD3. This CDR3 has 21 amino acids. The germline CDR1 and CDR2 sequences are GEAIGNYY and EKD. The V and J ends lost 1 base and 0 bases, in that order; junction bases with no gene match: 14. The CDR3 nucleotides are TGTGCCTGTGACACTATTCGGATTACTGGGGCAAGCTCCTGGGACACCCGACAGATGTTTTTC. Protein: CACDTIRITGASSWDTRQMFF.

CDR3 sequence reads: CACDTVVGGYWGPNGGPDKLIF. DNA of the CDR3: TGTGCCTGTGACACCGTCGTAGGAGGGTACTGGGGGCCCAATGGGGGACCCGATAAACTCATCTTT. This sequence joins TRDV2 and TRDJ1; 8 bases line up with TRDD3. This CDR3 is 22 amino acids long. J lost 3 bases, V lost 0 bases, and 26 bases had no gene match. Germline CDR1 is GEAIGNYY and CDR2 is EKD.

As concerns this clone: The translation of this DNA and the TCRdb protein of a much larger clone differ at residue 14, probably owing to a read error; the protein shown here is translated from the DNA. The CDR3 DNA reads TGTGCCTGTGAATCCGTGGGACGGGTTTACACCGATAAACCCATCTTT. This encodes CACESVGRVYTDKPIF. The J gene is TRDJ1, the V gene TRDV2; D call uncertain. The CDR3 has 16 residues. Germline V CDR1 and CDR2: GEAIGNYY, EKD.

About this clone itself: TCRdb's protein for this DNA is that of a much larger clone and differs from the translation at residue 4, likely a read error; the protein shown is the DNA translation. CDR3 sequence: CACNTVGELYTDKLIF. DNA for the CDR3: TGTGCCTGTAACACCGTCGGGGAACTGTACACCGATAAACTCATCTTT. The chain recombines TRDV2 with TRDJ1, with D possibly being TRDD3 (5 bases). CDR3 size: 16 residues. Germline CDR1 and CDR2: GEAIGNYY and EKD.

In its sample, this clone ranks as large. The V and J genes are TRDV2 and TRDJ1; D perhaps matches TRDD3 (6 bases). Germline CDR1 reads GEAIGNYY; CDR2 reads EKD. Trimming cost V 1 base and J 7 bases, with 30 bases left between them. The CDR3 loop spans 19 amino acids. This chain's CDR3 is CACDTITYGSTGDPGKLIF. The CDR3 nucleotides read TGTGCCTGTGACACGATAACATACGGGAGCACGGGGGACCCTGGTAAACTCATCTTT.

Notes on this clone: One base separates it from a far larger clone, so it is likely a read error. V and J are TRDV2 and TRDJ3, with TRDD3 identical over 12 bases. V lost 3 bases to trimming and J lost 0 bases; unmatched junction nucleotides: 17. Germline CDR1 and CDR2: GEAIGNYY and EKD. This CDR3 contains 23 residues. CDR3 region: CACDALLGDTIPTSSWDTRQMFF. CDR3 nucleotides: TGTGCCTGTGACGCTCTACTGGGGGATACAATCCCGACAAGCTCCTGGGACACCCGACAGATGTTTTTC.

V gene TRDV1 combines with J gene TRDJ1; D might be TRDD3 (6 bases). CDR1 TSWWSYY and CDR2 QGS come from the germline V gene. The germline V and J ends were trimmed by 0 bases and 2 bases, with 16 bases remaining between them. The CDR3 is made up of 17 amino acids. This chain's CDR3 is CALGELVRRDNTDKLIF. The DNA of the CDR3 is TGTGCTCTTGGGGAACTAGTGCGTCGGGATAATACCGATAAACTCATCTTT.

This clone is categorized as medium-sized. The identical CDR3 is also encoded by other nucleotide sequences in the sample. The rearrangement joins TRDV2 to TRDJ1; D is undetermined. Trimming cost V 0 bases and J 0 bases, with 13 bases left between them. The CDR3 is 16 amino acids. The V gene's germline CDR1 is GEAIGNYY and CDR2 EKD. CDR3 coding DNA: TGTGCCTGTGACACCGTGATAACTCCGAACACCGATAAACTCATCTTT. Translating it yields CACDTVITPNTDKLIF.

This clone has only a few counts. The genes are TRDV2 and TRDJ1, with 9 bases that match TRDD3. There are 22 residues in the CDR3. Germline CDR1 reads GEAIGNYY; CDR2 reads EKD. With 4 bases clipped from V and 3 bases from J, the junction kept 29 bases outside the gene matches. Written as DNA, the CDR3 is TGTGCCTGTGATCCTCTTCCTAACGTACTGGGGGACCCCTCAACCATCTCCGATAAACTCATCTTT. Encoded protein: CACDPLPNVLGDPSTISDKLIF.

This clone is medium-sized by share. The chain recombines TRDV2 with TRDJ1, with 12 nucleotides matching TRDD3. Germline CDR1 reads GEAIGNYY; CDR2 reads EKD. The junction had 12 bases not matched to a gene; V was cut back by 2 bases and J by 0 bases. This CDR3 comprises 19 residues. This CDR3 reads CACDILLGDTPLYTDKLIF. CDR3 nucleotide sequence: TGTGCCTGTGACATTCTACTGGGGGATACCCCACTGTACACCGATAAACTCATCTTT.

This clone has just a few counts. A read error is likely here: a far larger clone is one base away. Other DNA sequences of this sample code for an identical CDR3. This chain joins TRDV2 and TRDJ1; D is possibly TRDD3 (6 bases). Germline CDR1 is GEAIGNYY and CDR2 is EKD. The CDR3 is 17 amino acids. Trimming took 3 bases from V and 0 from J, leaving 19 bases between them. CDR3: CACDPLTGKNYTDKLIF. The CDR3 bases are TGTGCCTGTGACCCTCTCACTGGGAAGAATTACACCGATAAACTCATCTTT.

By share, this clone counts as medium-sized. This rearrangement joins TRDV2 to TRDJ1, with 7 bases that match TRDD3. V dropped 6 bases and J dropped 0; count of bases not matched to a gene: 21. The V gene's germline CDR1 is GEAIGNYY and CDR2 EKD. The CDR3 totals 19 residues. CDR3 region: CACLGVGNPGDPDTDKLIF. CDR3 nucleotide sequence: TGTGCCTGTCTGGGGGTTGGTAACCCTGGGGACCCAGACACCGATAAACTCATCTTT.

In this sample, this clone is medium-sized. J is TRDJ1 and V is TRDV2; 12 bases map to TRDD3. The CDR3 covers 15 residues. The J segment lost 4 bases and the V segment lost 1 base, leaving 3 bases of the junction unmatched. Germline V gives CDR1 GEAIGNYY, CDR2 EKD. The chain's CDR3 is CACDTLGDTNDKLIF. For the CDR3, the DNA is TGTGCCTGTGACACGCTGGGGGATACGAACGATAAACTCATCTTT.

Relative to its sample, this clone is medium-sized. This CDR3 reads CACDTEQDWGKRVDTDKLIF. CDR3 nucleotides: TGTGCCTGTGACACCGAGCAGGACTGGGGGAAACGGGTGGACACCGATAAACTCATCTTT. This chain links TRDV2 with TRDJ1, with 9 bases identical to TRDD3. The V segment lost 0 bases and the J segment 0 bases; nucleotides outside the gene matches: 16. Germline V gene sequence: CDR1 GEAIGNYY, CDR2 EKD. This CDR3 is built from 20 residues.

In this sample, this clone turned up many times. The chain uses TRDV2 and TRDJ1, with 13 bases aligning to TRDD3. The V gene's germline CDR1 is GEAIGNYY and CDR2 EKD. The V segment lost 3 bases and the J segment 2 bases; nucleotides outside the gene matches: 11. There are 18 residues in the CDR3. CDR3: CACDPIPQLGDTTDKLIF. The CDR3 DNA sequence: TGTGCCTGTGACCCTATTCCGCAACTGGGGGATACGACCGATAAACTCATCTTT.

This clone was seen only a few times. The V and J genes are TRDV2 and TRDJ3; 8 bases map to TRDD3. There are 22 residues in the CDR3. With 0 bases clipped from V and 0 bases from J, the junction kept 15 bases outside the gene matches. CDR1 and CDR2 from the germline V gene are GEAIGNYY and EKD. The CDR3 region has the DNA TGTGCCTGTGACACCCCTAATACTGGGGGCTTCTCCTTCTCCTGGGACACCCGACAGATGTTTTTC. Translating it yields CACDTPNTGGFSFSWDTRQMFF.

Comment on this clone: A read error is likely here: a far larger clone is one base away. The chain is built from TRDV2 and TRDJ1, with D possibly matching TRDD3 (6 bases). Germline V gene lookup returns CDR1 GEAIGNYY and CDR2 EKD. The CDR3 spans 17 residues. The V end lost 4 bases, the J end lost 0 bases, and 20 bases lay between the germline ends. The CDR3 region is CACDLLTGKNYTDKLIF. In DNA form, the CDR3 reads TGTGCCTGTGATCTTCTCACTGGGAAGAATTACACCGATAAACTCATCTTT.

This clone was seen only a few times. The V gene is TRDV1, the J gene TRDJ1; TRDD3 matches at 9 bases. The V gene's germline CDR1 is TSWWSYY and CDR2 QGS. The CDR3 is 22 residues long. The V and J ends lost 0 bases and 0 bases, in that order; junction bases with no gene match: 20. CDR3 in amino acids: CALGELIHPAPVLGDDTDKLIF. As DNA, the CDR3 is TGTGCTCTTGGGGAACTAATCCACCCCGCTCCCGTACTGGGGGACGACACCGATAAACTCATCTTT.

This clone rates as medium-sized. Other DNA sequences in this sample translate to the same CDR3. V usage is TRDV1 and J usage is TRDJ3, with TRDD3 matching 9 bases. The junction had 26 bases not matched to a gene; V was cut back by 5 bases and J by 0 bases. This CDR3 contains 25 residues. The V gene's germline CDR1 is TSWWSYY and CDR2 QGS. The CDR3 spells CALGRSGSPYGGYLISSWDTRQMFF. The CDR3 DNA is TGTGCTCTTGGGCGGTCGGGATCTCCCTACGGGGGATACCTTATTAGCTCCTGGGACACCCGACAGATGTTTTTC.